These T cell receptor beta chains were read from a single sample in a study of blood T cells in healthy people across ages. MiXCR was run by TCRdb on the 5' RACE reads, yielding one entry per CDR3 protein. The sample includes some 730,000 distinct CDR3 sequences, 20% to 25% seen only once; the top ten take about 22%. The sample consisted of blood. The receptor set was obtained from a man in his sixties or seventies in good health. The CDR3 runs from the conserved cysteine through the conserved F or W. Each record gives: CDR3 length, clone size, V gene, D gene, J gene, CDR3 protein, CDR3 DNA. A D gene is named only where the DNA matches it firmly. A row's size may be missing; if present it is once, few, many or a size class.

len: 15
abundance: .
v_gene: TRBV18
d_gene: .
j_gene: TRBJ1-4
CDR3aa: CASSLGHSTNEKLFF
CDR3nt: TGTGCCAGCTCTCTGGGACATTCAACTAATGAAAAACTGTTTTTT

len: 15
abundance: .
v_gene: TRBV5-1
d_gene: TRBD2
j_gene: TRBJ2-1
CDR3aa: CASSYTSGSGHEQFF
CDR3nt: TGCGCCAGCAGCTATACTAGCGGGAGTGGGCATGAGCAGTTCTTC

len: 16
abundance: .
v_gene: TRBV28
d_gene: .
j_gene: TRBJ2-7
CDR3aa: CASSLPGTQNPYEQYF
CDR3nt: TGTGCCAGCAGTTTACCCGGGACACAGAACCCCTACGAGCAGTACTTC

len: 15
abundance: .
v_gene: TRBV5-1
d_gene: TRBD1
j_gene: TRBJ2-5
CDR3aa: CASSKTGGVQETQYF
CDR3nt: TGCGCCAGCAGCAAGACAGGGGGGGTCCAAGAGACCCAGTACTTC

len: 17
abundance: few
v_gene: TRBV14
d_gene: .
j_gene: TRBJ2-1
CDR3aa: CASSPTGWASSYNEQFF
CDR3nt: TGTGCCAGCAGCCCAACTGGGTGGGCCAGCTCCTACAATGAGCAGTTCTTC

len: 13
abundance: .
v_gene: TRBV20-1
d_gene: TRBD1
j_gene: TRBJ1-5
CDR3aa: CSAEGAGDQPQHF
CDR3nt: TGCAGTGCTGAGGGGGCAGGGGATCAGCCCCAGCATTTT

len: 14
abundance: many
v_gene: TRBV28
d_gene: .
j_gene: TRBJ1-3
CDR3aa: CATNSVLFGNTIYF
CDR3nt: TGTGCAACAAACAGCGTGCTGTTTGGAAACACCATATATTTT

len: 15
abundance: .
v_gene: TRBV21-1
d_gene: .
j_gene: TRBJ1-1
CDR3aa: CASSNLTELNTEAFF
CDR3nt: TGTGCCAGCAGCAACTTGACAGAGCTGAACACTGAAGCTTTCTTT

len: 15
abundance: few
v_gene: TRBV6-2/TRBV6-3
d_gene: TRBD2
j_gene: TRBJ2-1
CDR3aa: CASRPTSGTYNEQFF
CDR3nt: TGTGCCAGCAGGCCGACTAGCGGGACTTACAATGAGCAGTTCTTC

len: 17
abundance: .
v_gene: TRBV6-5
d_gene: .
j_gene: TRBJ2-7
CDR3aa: CASSYRQEAGNSYEQHF
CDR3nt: TGTGCCAGCAGTTACCGACAGGAGGCAGGGAATTCCTACGAGCAGCACTTC

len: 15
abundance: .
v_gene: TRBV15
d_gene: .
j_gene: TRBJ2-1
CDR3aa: CATSRGGGTYNEQFF
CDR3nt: TGTGCCACCAGCAGAGGTGGCGGTACCTACAATGAGCAGTTCTTC

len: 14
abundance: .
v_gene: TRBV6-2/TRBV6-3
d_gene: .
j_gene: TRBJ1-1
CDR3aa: CASSYYQKNTEAFF
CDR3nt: TGTGCCAGCAGTTACTATCAGAAGAACACTGAAGCTTTCTTT

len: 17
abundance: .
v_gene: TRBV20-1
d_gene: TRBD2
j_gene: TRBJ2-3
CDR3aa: CSAREWGASGRTDTQYF
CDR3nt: TGCAGTGCTAGAGAGTGGGGGGCTAGCGGGAGGACAGATACGCAGTATTTT

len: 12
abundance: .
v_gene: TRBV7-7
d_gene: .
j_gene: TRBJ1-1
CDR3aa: CASSLWGVGAFF
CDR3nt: TGTGCCAGCAGCTTATGGGGGGTAGGGGCTTTCTTT

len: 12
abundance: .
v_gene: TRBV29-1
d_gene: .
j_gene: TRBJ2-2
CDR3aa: CSVESSSRELFF
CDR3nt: TGCAGCGTTGAAAGCTCAAGCCGGGAGCTGTTTTTT

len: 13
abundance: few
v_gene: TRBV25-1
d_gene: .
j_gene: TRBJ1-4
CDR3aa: CASSEFNSEKLFF
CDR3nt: TGTGCCAGCAGTGAATTTAACTCGGAAAAACTGTTTTTT

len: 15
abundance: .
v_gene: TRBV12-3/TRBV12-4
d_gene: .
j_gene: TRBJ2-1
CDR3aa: CASSLRSRPYNEQFF
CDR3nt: TGTGCCAGCAGTTTAAGAAGTAGACCATACAATGAGCAGTTCTTC

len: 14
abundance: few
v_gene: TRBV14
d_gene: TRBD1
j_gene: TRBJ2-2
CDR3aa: CASSQFQGAGELFF
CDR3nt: TGTGCCAGCAGCCAGTTCCAGGGGGCCGGGGAGCTGTTTTTT

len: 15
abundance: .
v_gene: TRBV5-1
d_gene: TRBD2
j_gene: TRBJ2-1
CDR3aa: CASSISGSFDNEQFF
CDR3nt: TGCGCCAGCAGTATTAGCGGGAGCTTCGACAATGAGCAGTTCTTC

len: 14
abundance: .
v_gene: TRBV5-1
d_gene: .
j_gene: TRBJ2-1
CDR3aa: CASSLSSRYNEQFF
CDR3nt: TGCGCCAGCAGCTTGTCTAGCAGGTACAATGAGCAGTTCTTC

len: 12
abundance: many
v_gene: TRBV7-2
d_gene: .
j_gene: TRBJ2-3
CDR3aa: CASSFTARTQYF
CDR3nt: TGTGCCAGCAGCTTCACAGCCCGTACGCAGTATTTT

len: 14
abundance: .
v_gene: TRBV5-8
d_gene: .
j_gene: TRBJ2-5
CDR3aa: CASSLGRTKETQYF
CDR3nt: TGTGCCAGCAGCTTGGGGCGGACTAAAGAGACCCAGTACTTC

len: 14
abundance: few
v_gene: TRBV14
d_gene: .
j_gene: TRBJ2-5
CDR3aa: CASSQDLISETQYF
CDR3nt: TGTGCCAGCAGCCAAGATCTAATATCGGAGACCCAGTACTTC

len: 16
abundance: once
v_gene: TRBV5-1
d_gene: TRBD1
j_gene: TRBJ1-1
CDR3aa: CASSFRTGNMNTEAFF
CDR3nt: TGCGCCAGCAGCTTCCGGACAGGGAACATGAACACTGAAGCTTTCTTT

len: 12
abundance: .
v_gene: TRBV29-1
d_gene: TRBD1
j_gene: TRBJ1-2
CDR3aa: CSVGTGSWGYTF
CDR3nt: TGCAGCGTCGGGACAGGGTCCTGGGGCTACACCTTC

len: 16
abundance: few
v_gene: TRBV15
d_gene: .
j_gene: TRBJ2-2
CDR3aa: CATSRGGGPIGRELFF
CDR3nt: TGTGCCACCAGCAGAGGTGGGGGCCCCATCGGCCGGGAGCTGTTTTTT

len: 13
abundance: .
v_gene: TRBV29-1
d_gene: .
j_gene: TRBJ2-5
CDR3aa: CSVEDGLIETQYF
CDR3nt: TGCAGCGTTGAAGACGGCCTTATCGAGACCCAGTACTTC

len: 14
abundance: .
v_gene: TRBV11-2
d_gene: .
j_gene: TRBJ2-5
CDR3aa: CASSSRLGLETQYF
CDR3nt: TGTGCCAGCAGCTCCCGACTAGGCTTGGAGACCCAGTACTTC

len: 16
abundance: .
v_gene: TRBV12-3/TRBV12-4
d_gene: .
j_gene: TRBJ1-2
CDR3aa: CASSPARGGNDYGYTF
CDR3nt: TGTGCCAGCAGTCCCGCCAGAGGGGGGAACGACTATGGCTACACCTTC

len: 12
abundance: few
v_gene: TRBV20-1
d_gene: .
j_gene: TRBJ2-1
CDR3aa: CSAESQGNEQFF
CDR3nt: TGCAGTGCTGAGTCACAGGGCAATGAGCAGTTCTTC

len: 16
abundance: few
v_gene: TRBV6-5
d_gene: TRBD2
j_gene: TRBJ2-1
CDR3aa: CASSYRTSGVANEQFF
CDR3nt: TGTGCCAGCAGTTATCGGACTAGCGGAGTTGCCAATGAGCAGTTCTTC

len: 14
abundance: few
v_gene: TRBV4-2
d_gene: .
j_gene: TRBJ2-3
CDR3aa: CASSQETSTDTQYF
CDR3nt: TGTGCCAGCAGCCAAGAAACGAGCACAGATACGCAGTATTTT

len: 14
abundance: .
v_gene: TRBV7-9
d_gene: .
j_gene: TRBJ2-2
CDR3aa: CASSLVGTTGELFF
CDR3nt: TGTGCCAGCAGCTTAGTAGGAACCACCGGGGAGCTGTTTTTT

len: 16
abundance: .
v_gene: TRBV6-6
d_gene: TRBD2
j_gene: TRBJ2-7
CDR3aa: CASSPKLGGDPYEQYF
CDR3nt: TGTGCCAGCTCCCCTAAACTGGGGGGGGACCCGTACGAGCAGTACTTC

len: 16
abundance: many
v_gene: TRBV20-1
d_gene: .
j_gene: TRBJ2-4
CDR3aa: CSARGPGGLAKNIQYF
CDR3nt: TGCAGTGCTAGGGGTCCCGGGGGCTTAGCCAAAAACATTCAGTACTTC

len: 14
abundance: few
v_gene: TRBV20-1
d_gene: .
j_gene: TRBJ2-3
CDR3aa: CSAPTGLLSDTQYF
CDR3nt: TGCAGTGCCCCAACGGGGCTTCTTTCAGATACGCAGTATTTT

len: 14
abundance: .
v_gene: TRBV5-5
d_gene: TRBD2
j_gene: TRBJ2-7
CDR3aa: CASSYSGGPYEQYF
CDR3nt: TGTGCCAGCAGCTACAGCGGGGGCCCCTACGAGCAGTACTTC

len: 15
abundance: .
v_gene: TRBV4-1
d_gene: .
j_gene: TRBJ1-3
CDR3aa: CASSQDNLGGDTIYF
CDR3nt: TGCGCCAGCAGCCAAGACAACCTCGGAGGGGACACCATATATTTT

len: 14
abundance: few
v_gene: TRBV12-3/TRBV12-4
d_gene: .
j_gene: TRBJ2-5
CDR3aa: CASSLGMGQETQYF
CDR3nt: TGTGCCAGCAGTTTAGGCATGGGGCAAGAGACCCAGTACTTC

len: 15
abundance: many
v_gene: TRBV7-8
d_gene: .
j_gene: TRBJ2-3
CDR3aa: CASSLGAGRADTQYF
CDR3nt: TGTGCCAGCAGCTTAGGGGCAGGGCGCGCAGATACGCAGTATTTT

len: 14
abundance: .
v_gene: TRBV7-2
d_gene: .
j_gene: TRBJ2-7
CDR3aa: CASSPTAGSYEQYF
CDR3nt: TGTGCCAGCAGCCCGACCGCGGGTTCCTACGAGCAGTACTTC

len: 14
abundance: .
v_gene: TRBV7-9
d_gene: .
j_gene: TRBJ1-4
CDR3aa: CASSLGVENEKLFF
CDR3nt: TGTGCCAGCAGCTTAGGGGTTGAAAATGAAAAACTGTTTTTT

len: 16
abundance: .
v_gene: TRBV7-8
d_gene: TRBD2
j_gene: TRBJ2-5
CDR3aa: CASSPGASGRKETQYF
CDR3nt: TGTGCCAGCAGCCCCGGGGCTAGCGGGAGGAAAGAGACCCAGTACTTC